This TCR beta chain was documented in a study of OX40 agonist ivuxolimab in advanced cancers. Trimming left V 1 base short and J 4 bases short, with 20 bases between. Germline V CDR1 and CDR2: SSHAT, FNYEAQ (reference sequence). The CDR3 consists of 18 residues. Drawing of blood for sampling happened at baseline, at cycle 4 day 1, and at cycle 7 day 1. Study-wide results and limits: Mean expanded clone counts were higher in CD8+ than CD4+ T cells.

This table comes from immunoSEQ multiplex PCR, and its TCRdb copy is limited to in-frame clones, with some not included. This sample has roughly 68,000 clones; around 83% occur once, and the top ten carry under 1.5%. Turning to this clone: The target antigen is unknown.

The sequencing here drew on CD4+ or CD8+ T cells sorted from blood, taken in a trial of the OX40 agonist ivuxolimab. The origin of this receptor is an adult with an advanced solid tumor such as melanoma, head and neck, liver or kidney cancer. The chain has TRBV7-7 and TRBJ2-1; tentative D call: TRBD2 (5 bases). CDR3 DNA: TGTGCCAGCAGCTTAGGGACGCGAGGGTCCCCAATATACAATGAGCAGTTCTTC. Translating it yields CASSLGTRGSPIYNEQFF. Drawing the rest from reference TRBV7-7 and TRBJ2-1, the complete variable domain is GAGVSQSPRYKVTKRGQDVTLRCDPISSHATLYWYQQALGQGPEFLTYFNYEAQPDKSGLPSDRFSAERPEGSISTLTIQRTEQRDSAMYRCASSLGTRGSPIYNEQFFGPGTRLTVL.